Listed here are 20 T cell receptor beta chains from one sample, sequenced in a study of PD-1 blockade in classical Hodgkin lymphoma. The method was immunoSEQ multiplex PCR; TCRdb's version includes in-frame clones alone and lacks a portion of them. In the table there are more than 30,000 clones, roughly 88% of which are singletons. Brentuximab vedotin exposure varied among the patients, all of whom had relapsed after autologous stem cell transplantation. The specimen was peripheral blood mononuclear cells (PBMCs), collected before the second cycle of nivolumab. The source of these receptors is a human donor with classical Hodgkin lymphoma.

In this sample, this clone turned up once. This chain connects TRBV2 to TRBJ1-1; D gene ambiguous. The germline gives CDR1 SNHLY, CDR2 FYNNEI. Between the trimmed V and J ends, which lost 4 bases and 3 bases, there was a span of 9 bases. This CDR3 comprises 13 residues. The CDR3 nucleotides read TGTGCCAGCAGTGTCGAGGGTCACACTGAAGCTTTCTTT. It is translated as CASSVEGHTEAFF.

The chain couples TRBV28 to TRBJ2-3; D call uncertain. This CDR3 has 14 amino acids. In germline, CDR1 is MDHEN, CDR2 SYDVKM. The V end lost 6 bases, the J end lost 4 bases, and 14 bases lay between the germline ends. Here the CDR3 reads CASSSSPGPDTQYF. The CDR3 DNA reads TGTGCCAGCAGCTCATCCCCCGGGCCAGATACGCAGTATTTT.

The gene calls are TRBV30 and TRBJ1-2; TRBD1 matches at 10 bases. The CDR3 has 13 residues. Germline V gives CDR1 GTSNPN, CDR2 SVGIG (reference sequence). V was clipped by 1 base and J by 6 bases; unmatched bases: 2. CDR3 bases: TGTGCCTGGAGTGAGGGGACAGGGGATGGCTACACCTTC. It codes for CAWSEGTGDGYTF.

The genes are TRBV5-1 and TRBJ2-1; 10 positions match TRBD2. J was trimmed by 2 bases and V by 7 bases; bases with no gene match: 6. CDR3 length: 15 residues. CDR1 and CDR2 (germline): SGHRS, YFSETQ. The CDR3 loop is CASEPSGSPYNEQFF. The CDR3 DNA sequence: TGCGCCAGCGAACCTAGCGGGAGTCCCTACAATGAGCAGTTCTTC.

This clone was picked up one time. The CDR3 DNA reads as TGTGCCAGCAGACGCACTAGCGGCCAAGCCTACGAGCAGTACTTC. It encodes CASRRTSGQAYEQYF. The chain links TRBV2 to TRBJ2-7; 8 positions agree with TRBD2. This CDR3 is built from 15 residues. V was pared by 6 bases and J by 2 bases, with 9 bases of the junction left unmatched. The germline V gene has CDR1 SNHLY and CDR2 FYNNEI.

The chain combines TRBV7-9 with TRBJ2-5; D uncertain. V lost 6 bases, J lost 4 bases, and 6 bases lay in between. The CDR3 has 11 amino acids. CDR1 is SEHNR and CDR2 is FQNEAQ in the germline V gene (reference sequence). The CDR3 region is CASRPIETQYF. DNA of the CDR3: TGTGCCAGCAGGCCGATAGAGACCCAGTACTTC.

This chain joins TRBV5-1 and TRBJ2-7; no reliable D call. Germline values: CDR1 SGHRS, CDR2 YFSETQ. V gave up 1 base and J gave up 4 bases, with 12 bases separating them. The CDR3 totals 14 residues. This CDR3 is CASSLRTESYEQYF. In DNA form, the CDR3 reads TGCGCCAGCAGCTTGAGAACAGAGTCTTACGAGCAGTACTTC.

The V and J genes are TRBV11-3 and TRBJ1-2; 10 bases match TRBD1. The germline V gene has CDR1 SGHNT and CDR2 YENEEA. V dropped 2 bases and J dropped 7; count of bases not matched to a gene: 10. CDR3 length equals 16 residues. As DNA, the CDR3 is TGTGCCAGCAGCTTAAATTCCGGGACAGGGGCAGGTGGCTACACCTTC. Translating it yields CASSLNSGTGAGGYTF.

The rearrangement uses TRBV15 and TRBJ2-1; 10 positions agree with TRBD2. CDR1 and CDR2 (germline): LNHNV, YYDKDF (reference sequence). The CDR3 sequence is 14 residues long. The V segment lost 8 bases and the J segment 4 bases; nucleotides outside the gene matches: 5. The DNA for the CDR3 is TGTGCCACCGGGACTAGCGAAAAGTACAATGAGCAGTTCTTC. Residues: CATGTSEKYNEQFF.

V and J are TRBV7-3 and TRBJ1-2; D is unclear. Looked up from germline, CDR1 is SGHTA and CDR2 is FQGTGA. The CDR3 spans 14 residues. V was pared by 5 bases and J by 0 bases, with 10 bases between. The chain's CDR3 is CASSPGLTNYGYTF. The CDR3 nucleotides are TGTGCCAGCAGCCCAGGACTTACTAACTATGGCTACACCTTC.

In this sample, this clone turned up once. The rearrangement links TRBV29-1 to TRBJ2-7; TRBD2 matches 9 bases. CDR3 size: 12 residues. The germline V gene encodes CDR1 SQVTM and CDR2 ANQGSEA. The V segment lost 4 bases and the J segment 5 bases; nucleotides outside the gene matches: 3. As DNA, the CDR3 is TGCAGCGTTGGCGGGGGGGGAAACGAGCAGTACTTC. Translation gives CSVGGGGNEQYF.

The gene calls are TRBV6-1 and TRBJ2-4, with 7 positions matching TRBD1. CDR3 length: 14 amino acids. Looked up from germline, CDR1 is MNHNS and CDR2 is SASEGT. The junction had 4 bases not matched to a gene; V was cut back by 6 bases and J by 2 bases. In nucleotides, the CDR3 is TGTGCCAGCAGCCGGGACAGTCCCAAAAACATTCAGTACTTC. As protein: CASSRDSPKNIQYF.

V is TRBV9 and J is TRBJ2-4, with 9 bases matching TRBD2. The CDR3 extends over 18 amino acids. V shed 3 bases and J 0 bases; nucleotides not matched to a gene: 10. CDR1 is SGDLS and CDR2 is YYNGEE in the germline V gene. CDR3: CASSGGGRGPLAKNIQYF. The CDR3 DNA reads TGTGCCAGCAGCGGGGGCGGGAGGGGACCTTTAGCCAAAAACATTCAGTACTTC.

The V call is TRBV27, the J call TRBJ1-2; D is uncertain. The germline V gene encodes CDR1 MNHEY and CDR2 SMNVEV (reference sequence). The CDR3 runs 11 residues. Trimming stripped 4 bases from V and 4 bases from J, with 4 bases between. The CDR3 nucleotides are TGTGCCAGCAGTTCTGGCTATGGCTACACCTTC. Encoded protein: CASSSGYGYTF.

This clone was seen more than once but under ten times. The chain employs TRBV6-5 and TRBJ1-2, with 8 bases matching TRBD1. Germline V CDR1 and CDR2: MNHEY, SVGAGI. The CDR3 is made up of 15 amino acids. V was clipped by 0 bases and J by 6 bases; unmatched bases: 6. The CDR3 is CASSYSATGANGYTF. CDR3 DNA: TGTGCCAGCAGTTACTCTGCGACAGGGGCTAATGGCTACACCTTC.

V usage is TRBV10-3 and J usage is TRBJ2-7; 7 nucleotides line up with TRBD1. The CDR3 loop spans 13 amino acids. Germline V gene data show CDR1 as ENHRY and CDR2 as SYGVKD. J lost 6 bases, V lost 10 bases, and 12 bases had no gene match. Here the CDR3 DNA reads TGTGCCACGACGGACAGGACGTGGGCCGAGCAGTACTTC. Protein sequence: CATTDRTWAEQYF.

V is TRBV27 and J is TRBJ1-1, with a weak D call TRBD1 (5 bases). CDR3 length: 13 amino acids. The ends were cut back, 6 bases at V and 5 bases at J, with 13 bases in the middle. CDR1 MNHEY and CDR2 SMNVEV come from the germline V gene (reference sequence). This CDR3 reads CASSLSRGTEAFF. The CDR3, as DNA: TGTGCCAGCAGCTTAAGTAGGGGAACTGAAGCTTTCTTT.

This clone was observed once. The DNA of the CDR3 is TGTGCCAGTTCGAGGACTAGCGGACCTACCTCCGTGAATACGCAGTATTTT. It translates to CASSRTSGPTSVNTQYF. The chain couples TRBV7-3 to TRBJ2-3; the match to TRBD2 covers 10 bases. V trimming: 9 bases; J trimming: 7 bases; junction bases outside the gene matches: 19. The CDR3 runs 17 residues. The germline V gene has CDR1 SGHTA and CDR2 FQGTGA. The full variable domain, in which reference TRBV7-3 and TRBJ2-3 provide the parts outside the CDR3, is GAGVSQTPSNKVTEKGKYVELRCDPISGHTALYWYRQSLGQGPEFLIYFQGTGAADDSGLPNDRFFAVRPEGSVSTLKIQRTERGDSAVYLCASSRTSGPTSVNTQYFGPGTRLTVL.

The rearrangement joins TRBV5-1 to TRBJ2-1, with TRBD2 matching over 13 bases. The CDR3 has 17 residues. The trim removed 4 bases at V and 0 bases at J, leaving 4 bases unmatched. From germline, CDR1 is SGHRS and CDR2 YFSETQ. The CDR3 region is CASSGGLAGSSYNEQFF. DNA for the CDR3: TGCGCCAGCAGCGGGGGACTAGCGGGGTCCTCCTACAATGAGCAGTTCTTC.

A remark on this clone: A single base separates this from a much larger clone, so it may be a read error. The chain links TRBV7-9 to TRBJ1-1; D may be TRBD1 (5 bases). CDR3 length: 13 residues. Germline V gene data show CDR1 as SEHNR and CDR2 as FQNEAQ (reference sequence). V was trimmed by 1 base and J by 3 bases, leaving 6 bases between them. The CDR3, as DNA: TGTGCCAGCAGCTTAGTAGGGGACACTGAAGCTTTCTTT. The encoded protein is CASSLVGDTEAFF. Variable domain in full (rest from reference TRBV7-9 and TRBJ1-1): DTGVSQNPRHKITKRGQNVTFRCDPISEHNRLYWYRQTLGQGPEFLTYFQNEAQLEKSRLLSDRFSAERPKGSFSTLEIQRTEQGDSAMYLCASSLVGDTEAFFGQGTRLTVV.